This T cell receptor (beta chain) comes out of a study of regulatory T cells in long-lasting Graves disease. Both iRepertoire HTBI primers and Arm-PCR of CDR3 regions were used to build the TCR beta libraries. Each CDR3 protein is one row after TCRdb ran MiXCR on the multiplex PCR reads. The sample yields 350,000 to 500,000 distinct CDR3 sequences, roughly 17% seen once. To note about this clonotype: A much larger clone differs by one base, so this may be a read error.

The time point is: newly diagnosed GD, antithyroid drugs for less than 3 months. Construction of the TCR library relied on RNA isolated from PBMCs. Trimming at V came to 3 bases and at J to 5 bases, leaving 13 bases not matched to a gene. Germline CDR1 is MDHEN and CDR2 is SYDVKM. The CDR3 loop spans 16 amino acids. These data also featured in a second study, about T cells in Graves' hyperthyroidism and ophthalmopathy.

The TCR sequence derives from a woman aged 25 to 39 with Graves disease. The input for sequencing was peripheral blood mononuclear cells (PBMCs), taken at new diagnosis, from a patient treated with antithyroid drugs. The genes are TRBV28 and TRBJ2-7; 7 bases line up with TRBD2. CDR3 sequence (DNA): TGTGCCAGCAGTTTGGGGTTGGCGGGAGACCTCCACGAGCAGTACTTC. Translation: CASSLGLAGDLHEQYF. The complete variable domain, with remaining parts taken from reference TRBV28 and TRBJ2-7, reads DVKVTQSSRYLVKRTGEKVFLECVQDMDHENMFWYRQDPGLGLRLIYFSYDVKMKEKGDIPEGYSVSREKKERFSLILESASTNQTSMYLCASSLGLAGDLHEQYFGPGTRLTVT.